These 6 T cell receptor beta chains came from one sample sequenced in a study of blood T cell repertoires in COVID-19 (dated by TCRdb to about 2020). The method was the immunoSEQ multiplex PCR assay. The source is immuneACCESS, and TCRdb retained only in-frame sequences with V and J called. Part of the clones is not carried over; for the studies checked, unresolved V genes explain less than half of this, and the remainder is unexplained. In this sample the table shows some 190,000 clones, approximately 86% of which occur a single time. Jointly, the top ten make up around 1.1% of the sample. Sequenced input: peripheral blood. The receptors originated from a young man with acute or convalescent COVID-19.

The rearrangement uses TRBV30 and TRBJ1-1; no firm D call. V lost 2 bases, J lost 5 bases, and 12 bases lay in between. The CDR3 covers 13 residues. Looked up from germline, CDR1 is GTSNPN and CDR2 is SVGIG (reference sequence). Here the CDR3 reads CAWSTRARTEAFF. As DNA, the CDR3 is TGTGCCTGGAGTACCCGTGCGCGGACTGAAGCTTTCTTT.

This sequence joins TRBV10-3 and TRBJ2-3; the match to TRBD2 covers 9 bases. The J segment lost 0 bases and the V segment lost 4 bases, leaving 5 bases of the junction unmatched. The CDR3 runs to 16 residues. CDR1 and CDR2 from the germline V gene are ENHRY and SYGVKD. In nucleotides, the CDR3 is TGTGCCATCAGTGGACCGGGACTAGCTAGCACAGATACGCAGTATTTT. It codes for CAISGPGLASTDTQYF.

This chain uses TRBV5-1 with TRBJ2-1; 8 bases match TRBD2. Germline V lookup: CDR1 SGHRS, CDR2 YFSETQ. This CDR3 contains 14 residues. The V and J ends lost 6 bases and 2 bases, in that order; junction bases with no gene match: 4. The CDR3 nucleotides are TGCGCCAGCACGGGCGGGAGGACCTACAATGAGCAGTTCTTC. This translates into CASTGGRTYNEQFF.

The chain joins TRBV28 to TRBJ1-2; a weak D match, TRBD1 (6 bases). Germline values: CDR1 MDHEN, CDR2 SYDVKM. CDR3 length: 14 amino acids. Trimming left V 7 bases short and J 2 bases short, with 14 bases between. The CDR3 here is CASTPTGGNYGYTF. The CDR3, as DNA: TGTGCCAGCACCCCAACGGGGGGCAACTATGGCTACACCTTC.

This chain joins TRBV20-1 and TRBJ2-1, with D possibly matching TRBD1 (5 bases). Looked up from germline, CDR1 is DFQATT and CDR2 is SNEGSKA (reference sequence). V dropped 4 bases and J dropped 5 bases, with 6 bases sitting between them. This CDR3 has 11 amino acids. CDR3 in amino acids: CSATQDNEQFF. DNA of the CDR3: TGCAGTGCTACACAGGACAATGAGCAGTTCTTC.

The V and J genes are TRBV28 and TRBJ1-2; D unclear. Germline-derived CDR1 and CDR2 are MDHEN and SYDVKM. This CDR3 region has 15 residues. V was shortened by 5 bases and J by 5 bases, with 18 bases between the two germline ends. CDR3 loop: CASSQRGRGGYGYTF. CDR3 bases: TGTGCCAGCAGTCAACGAGGGCGGGGTGGATATGGCTACACCTTC.